The 28 T cell receptor beta chains given below trace back to one sample, sequenced in a study of blood T cell repertoires in COVID-19. The repertoire was sequenced with immunoSEQ multiplex PCR; TCRdb's copy has only in-frame clones and lacks some. In the table there are some 360,000 clones, about 92% of which are singletons. The sequenced material came from peripheral blood. The source is a woman aged 55-69 years with COVID-19, enrolled during active disease.

This rearrangement joins TRBV2 to TRBJ2-1, with TRBD2 matching 11 bases. CDR1 is SNHLY and CDR2 is FYNNEI in the germline V gene. The CDR3 totals 16 residues. The V gene end was trimmed by 4 bases and the J gene end by 6 bases; junction bases not matched to a gene: 8. DNA of the CDR3: TGTGCCAGCAGTGTAGTAGCGGGGGGGCCGGGCAATGAGCAGTTCTTC. Amino acid sequence: CASSVVAGGPGNEQFF.

The V gene is TRBV6-5, the J gene TRBJ1-2, with no clear D. V was trimmed by 2 bases and J by 7 bases, leaving 20 bases between them. Per germline, CDR1 MNHEY and CDR2 SVGAGI. The CDR3 has 16 residues. The CDR3 sequence: CASSYMAGSSPGGYTF. In nucleotides, the CDR3 is TGTGCCAGCAGTTACATGGCCGGGTCGTCCCCCGGTGGCTACACCTTC.

The chain carries TRBV3-1 (or the pseudogene TRBV3-2) and TRBJ2-7; D is possibly TRBD1 (6 bases). This CDR3 is 12 amino acids long. CDR1 LGHDT and CDR2 YNNKEL come from the germline V gene (reference sequence). V was pared by 5 bases and J by 6 bases, with 11 bases between. As DNA, the CDR3 is TGTGCCAGCAGCTACCGAGGGGGCGAGCAGTACTTC. Its protein product is CASSYRGGEQYF.

CDR3 coding DNA: TGTGCCTCTGCTGACAGAGGCGGGAAGGAAGCTTTCTTT. Protein: CASADRGGKEAFF. The chain links TRBV27 to TRBJ1-1; D might be TRBD1 (5 bases). Per germline, CDR1 MNHEY and CDR2 SMNVEV (reference sequence). The CDR3 consists of 13 residues. The ends were cut back, 11 bases at V and 8 bases at J, with 21 bases in the middle.

This sequence joins TRBV28 and TRBJ1-2; tentatively, D is TRBD1 (5 bases). The V end was cut by 7 bases, the J end by 8 bases, with 23 bases between. Germline V lookup: CDR1 MDHEN, CDR2 SYDVKM. The CDR3 has 15 residues. CDR3 DNA sequence: TGTGCCAGCACCCCCCCCAGGGCAATTGCGAGCGGCTACACCTTC. Encoded protein: CASTPPRAIASGYTF.

The chain combines TRBV30 with TRBJ1-6; tentatively, D is TRBD1 (6 bases). CDR3 size: 14 residues. The V and J ends lost 4 bases and 10 bases respectively, with 17 bases between them. CDR1 is GTSNPN, CDR2 SVGIG, per germline (reference sequence). This chain's CDR3 is CAWISRTVFSPLHF. CDR3 bases: TGTGCCTGGATATCGAGGACAGTCTTCTCACCCCTCCACTTT. Drawing the rest from reference TRBV30 and TRBJ1-6, the complete variable domain is SQTIHQWPATLVQPVGSPLSLECTVEGTSNPNLYWYRQAAGRGLQLLFYSVGIGQISSEVPQNLSASRPQDRQFILSSKKLLLSDSGFYLCAWISRTVFSPLHFGNGTRLTVT.

The chain is built from TRBV27 and TRBJ2-3; D possibly corresponds to TRBD2 (5 bases). Trimming shortened V by 2 bases and J by 1 base, and 10 bases separated the two germline ends. The CDR3 runs 15 residues. CDR1 is MNHEY, CDR2 SMNVEV, per germline (reference sequence). The CDR3 sequence is CASSLVVSGTDTQYF. For the CDR3, the DNA is TGTGCCAGCAGTTTAGTCGTTAGCGGCACAGATACGCAGTATTTT.

V gene TRBV5-6 combines with J gene TRBJ1-2, with TRBD1 as a possible D gene (6 bases). The length of the CDR3 is 14 residues. Trimming took 1 base from V and 6 from J, leaving 13 bases between them. In germline, CDR1 is SGHDT, CDR2 YYEEEE. The CDR3 reads CASSLFSDRHGYTF. CDR3 coding DNA: TGTGCCAGCAGCTTGTTTTCGGACAGACATGGCTACACCTTC.

This sequence joins TRBV27 and TRBJ1-3; 9 bases match TRBD1. J gave up 4 bases and V 0 bases, and 7 bases lay outside the gene matches. The CDR3 extends over 17 amino acids. Germline V gives CDR1 MNHEY, CDR2 SMNVEV (reference sequence). The CDR3 loop reads CASSLSRHRGQGNTIYF. CDR3 bases: TGTGCCAGCAGTTTATCTCGGCACAGGGGGCAAGGAAACACCATATATTTT.

The rearrangement joins TRBV5-4 to TRBJ2-1; 7 bases fit TRBD2. The CDR3 covers 15 residues. The germline V gene has CDR1 SGHNT and CDR2 YYREEE (reference sequence). V dropped 0 bases and J dropped 0; count of bases not matched to a gene: 0. The CDR3 is CASSLGGSSYNEQFF. The CDR3 DNA reads TGTGCCAGCAGCTTGGGCGGGAGCTCCTACAATGAGCAGTTCTTC.

This clone occurred a few times. A junction boundary mismatches the germline segment, possibly from a read error. This chain uses TRBV6-1 with TRBJ1-1; 7 nucleotides match TRBD1. This CDR3 contains 13 residues. Germline CDR1 is MNHNS and CDR2 is SASEGT. CDR3 protein: CASREGGRTEAFF. CDR3 DNA sequence: TGTGCCAGCAGGGAAGGGGGCCGGACTGAAGCTTTCTTT.

The J gene is TRBJ2-3, the V gene TRBV11-2; weak D call: TRBD1 (5 bases). V lost 1 base and J 2 bases, leaving 22 bases between the germline ends. The CDR3 spans 19 residues. Germline V gene lookup returns CDR1 SGHAT and CDR2 FQNNGV. The CDR3 spells CASSLGLERTFRTTDTQYF. The CDR3 DNA follows: TGTGCCAGCAGCTTAGGTCTTGAGAGGACATTCCGAACCACAGATACGCAGTATTTT.

The V gene is TRBV2, the J gene TRBJ1-5, with TRBD1 matching 9 bases. V lost 7 bases to trimming and J lost 1 base; unmatched junction nucleotides: 11. This CDR3 region has 17 residues. The germline gives CDR1 SNHLY, CDR2 FYNNEI. CDR3 bases: TGTGCCAGCAACAGTCCCGGGACAGGGCCGAGCAATCAGCCCCAGCATTTT. It encodes CASNSPGTGPSNQPQHF.

The table lists this clone with a count of one. This chain connects TRBV7-9 to TRBJ2-7; 9 nucleotides line up with TRBD1. This CDR3 is 16 amino acids long. Germline CDR1 is SEHNR and CDR2 is FQNEAQ (reference sequence). The V gene end was trimmed by 4 bases and the J gene end by 1 base; junction bases not matched to a gene: 8. The CDR3 DNA sequence: TGTGCCAGCAGCTCGGTGGACAGGGGCTTTTCCTACGAGCAGTACTTC. It yields the protein CASSSVDRGFSYEQYF.

Only one count was recorded for this clone. The chain recombines TRBV14 with TRBJ2-1; tentative D call: TRBD2 (6 bases). Germline assignment: CDR1 SGHDN and CDR2 FVKESK. V lost 5 bases and J lost 0, with 8 bases in between. There are 14 residues in the CDR3. CDR3 in DNA: TGTGCCAGCAGCGTGGGGGGCTCCTACAATGAGCAGTTCTTC. Protein: CASSVGGSYNEQFF.

The chain employs TRBV19 and TRBJ1-2; 8 bases match TRBD1. The ends lost 6 bases at V and 6 bases at J; junction bases unmatched: 6. From germline, CDR1 is LNHDA and CDR2 SQIVND (reference sequence). This CDR3 has 13 amino acids. The CDR3 DNA reads TGTGCCAGTAGATTGCAGGGACAGGATGGCTACACCTTC. This sequence encodes CASRLQGQDGYTF.

The chain carries TRBV24-1 and TRBJ1-2; D ambiguous. Per the germline V gene, CDR1 is KGHDR and CDR2 is SFDVKD. The V and J ends lost 3 bases and 2 bases respectively, with 18 bases between them. The CDR3 loop spans 17 amino acids. The CDR3 DNA is TGTGCCACCAGTGATAATGGGATGGGGAGGGCCAACTATGGCTACACCTTC. Its translation: CATSDNGMGRANYGYTF.

The V and J genes are TRBV4-1 and TRBJ2-7; D possibly corresponds to TRBD2 (5 bases). This CDR3 is 14 amino acids long. Per germline, CDR1 MGHRA and CDR2 YSYEKL. V was clipped by 6 bases and J by 7 bases, with 19 bases between them. The CDR3 DNA reads TGCGCCAGCAGTCGAACTCGGGAACAAGGAGAGCAGTACTTC. Its translation: CASSRTREQGEQYF.

This rearrangement joins TRBV7-3 to TRBJ2-2; D ambiguous. Germline values: CDR1 SGHTA, CDR2 FQGTGA. With 5 bases removed from V and 7 bases from J, the gap between germline ends came to 14 bases. CDR3 length: 14 residues. The CDR3: CASSHLVPGGELFF. CDR3 sequence (DNA): TGTGCCAGCAGCCACCTGGTTCCGGGCGGGGAGCTGTTTTTT.

The genes are TRBV6-5 and TRBJ2-3, with TRBD2 as a possible D gene (6 bases). The CDR3 length is 15 residues. V was shortened by 0 bases and J by 0 bases, with 7 bases between the two germline ends. From germline, CDR1 is MNHEY and CDR2 SVGAGI. CDR3 DNA: TGTGCCAGCAGTTACTCGGGGACTAGCACAGATACGCAGTATTTT. Translation gives CASSYSGTSTDTQYF.

J is TRBJ1-1 and V is TRBV6-6, with TRBD1 as a possible D gene (6 bases). Germline V CDR1 and CDR2: MNHNY, SVGAGI (reference sequence). The CDR3 consists of 16 residues. V lost 4 bases to trimming and J lost 0 bases, with 15 bases between them. CDR3 amino acids: CASSSQGGLLNTEAFF. Here the CDR3 DNA reads TGTGCCAGCAGTTCACAGGGTGGGTTGCTGAACACTGAAGCTTTCTTT.

The chain is built from TRBV19 and TRBJ1-2; no reliable D call. Germline CDR1 and CDR2: LNHDA and SQIVND (reference sequence). Trimming took off 9 bases at V and 4 bases at J, with 15 bases between the two ends. The CDR3 spans 13 residues. CDR3 sequence: CASREPTRYGYTF. The DNA of the CDR3 is TGTGCCAGCCGGGAGCCTACTCGCTATGGCTACACCTTC.

The rearrangement uses TRBV5-4 and TRBJ1-6; maybe TRBD1 (5 bases). V was clipped by 4 bases and J by 7 bases, with 15 bases between them. The CDR3 runs to 15 residues. Germline values: CDR1 SGHNT, CDR2 YYREEE (reference sequence). As DNA, the CDR3 is TGTGCCAGCAGCCCCCGGGGGGTTGCCAATTCACCCCTCCACTTT. It specifies CASSPRGVANSPLHF.

This clone was counted between two and nine times. The CDR3 reads CASSLGRGVGYTF. The CDR3 coding sequence is TGTGCCAGCAGTTTGGGACGGGGGGTTGGCTACACCTTC. V is TRBV6-5 and J is TRBJ1-2, with D perhaps matching TRBD1 (5 bases). Trimming took 4 bases from V and 7 from J, leaving 13 bases between them. CDR3 length equals 13 residues. Germline-derived CDR1 and CDR2 are MNHEY and SVGAGI.

Concerning this clone: The same CDR3 is also encoded by other DNA sequences in this sample. The chain employs TRBV7-2 and TRBJ2-5; D gene unclear. The CDR3 loop spans 11 amino acids. Germline CDR1 reads SGHTA; CDR2 reads FQGNSA. V dropped 5 bases and J dropped 4 bases, with 5 bases sitting between them. CDR3 nucleotides: TGTGCCAGCAGCCCAGGAGAGACCCAGTACTTC. Its protein is CASSPGETQYF.

The V call is TRBV7-8, the J call TRBJ1-5; D perhaps matches TRBD1 (6 bases). Trimming cost V 0 bases and J 7 bases, with 13 bases left between them. The CDR3 has 15 residues. Germline lookup yields CDR1 SGHVS and CDR2 FQNEAQ. CDR3 in DNA: TGTGCCAGCAGCTTAGCCCGGGCAGGGGTCCAGCCCCAGCATTTT. It translates to CASSLARAGVQPQHF.

This chain joins TRBV2 and TRBJ1-1; D might be TRBD1 (6 bases). Deletions cut 6 bases from V and 1 base from J, with 12 bases between. Germline assignment: CDR1 SNHLY and CDR2 FYNNEI. The CDR3 has 14 residues. The CDR3, as DNA: TGTGCCAGCAGAGCCTCCAGGGGGAACACTGAAGCTTTCTTT. It specifies CASRASRGNTEAFF.

This rearrangement joins TRBV7-9 to TRBJ2-3, with 11 bases that match TRBD1. CDR3 length: 17 amino acids. Per the germline V gene, CDR1 is SEHNR and CDR2 is FQNEAQ (reference sequence). Trimming took 8 bases from V and 5 from J; bases not matched to a gene: 15. The CDR3 loop is CASAFLRTGGLGDTQYF. Written as DNA, the CDR3 is TGTGCCAGCGCTTTCTTAAGGACAGGGGGCTTGGGAGATACGCAGTATTTT.